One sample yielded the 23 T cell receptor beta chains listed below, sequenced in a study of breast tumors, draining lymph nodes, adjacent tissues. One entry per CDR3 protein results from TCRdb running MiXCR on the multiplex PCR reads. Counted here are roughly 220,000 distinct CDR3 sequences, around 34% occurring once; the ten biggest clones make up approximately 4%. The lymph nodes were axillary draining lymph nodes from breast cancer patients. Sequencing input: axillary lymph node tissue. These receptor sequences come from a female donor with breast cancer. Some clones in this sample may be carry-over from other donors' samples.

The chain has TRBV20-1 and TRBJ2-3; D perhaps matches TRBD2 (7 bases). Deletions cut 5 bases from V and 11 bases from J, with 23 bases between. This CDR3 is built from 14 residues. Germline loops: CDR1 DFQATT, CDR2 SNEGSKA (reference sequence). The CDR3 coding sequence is TGCAGTGCTCGCGAGGGGGGGGGCTACAATGAGCAGTATTTT. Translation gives CSAREGGGYNEQYF.

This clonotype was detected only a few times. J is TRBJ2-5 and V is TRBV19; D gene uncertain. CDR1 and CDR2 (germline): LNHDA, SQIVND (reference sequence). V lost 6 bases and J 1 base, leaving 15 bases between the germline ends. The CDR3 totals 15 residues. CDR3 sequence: CASRLVGSPQETQYF. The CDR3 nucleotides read TGTGCCAGTAGATTAGTGGGTTCTCCCCAAGAGACCCAGTACTTC.

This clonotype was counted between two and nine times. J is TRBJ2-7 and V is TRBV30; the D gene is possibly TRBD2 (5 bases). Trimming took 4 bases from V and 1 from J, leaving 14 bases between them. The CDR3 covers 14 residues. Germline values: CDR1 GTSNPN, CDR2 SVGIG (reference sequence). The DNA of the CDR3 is TGTGCCTGGATTGCAGGACCGGGGTCCTACGAGCAGTACTTC. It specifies CAWIAGPGSYEQYF. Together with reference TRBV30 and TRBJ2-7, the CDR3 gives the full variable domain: SQTIHQWPATLVQPVGSPLSLECTVEGTSNPNLYWYRQAAGRGLQLLFYSVGIGQISSEVPQNLSASRPQDRQFILSSKKLLLSDSGFYLCAWIAGPGSYEQYFGPGTRLTVT.

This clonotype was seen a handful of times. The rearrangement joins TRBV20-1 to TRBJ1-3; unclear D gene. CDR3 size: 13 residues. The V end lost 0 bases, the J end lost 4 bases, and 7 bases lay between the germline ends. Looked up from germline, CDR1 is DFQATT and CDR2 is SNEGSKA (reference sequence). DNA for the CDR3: TGCAGTGCTAGAGAACTTGGGGGAAACACCATATATTTT. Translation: CSARELGGNTIYF.

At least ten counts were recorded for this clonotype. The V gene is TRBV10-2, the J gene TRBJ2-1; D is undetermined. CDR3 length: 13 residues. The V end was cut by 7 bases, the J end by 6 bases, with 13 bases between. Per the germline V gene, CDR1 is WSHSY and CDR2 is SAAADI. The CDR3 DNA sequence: TGCGCCAGCAAATCCGAAACTCTCAATGAGCAGTTCTTC. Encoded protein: CASKSETLNEQFF.

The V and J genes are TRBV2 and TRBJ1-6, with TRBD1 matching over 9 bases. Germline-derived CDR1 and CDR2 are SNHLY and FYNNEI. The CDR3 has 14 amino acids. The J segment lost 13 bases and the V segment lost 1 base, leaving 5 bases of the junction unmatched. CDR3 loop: CASSEGRDRAPLHF. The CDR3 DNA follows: TGTGCCAGCAGTGAAGGGAGGGACAGGGCCCCCCTCCACTTT.

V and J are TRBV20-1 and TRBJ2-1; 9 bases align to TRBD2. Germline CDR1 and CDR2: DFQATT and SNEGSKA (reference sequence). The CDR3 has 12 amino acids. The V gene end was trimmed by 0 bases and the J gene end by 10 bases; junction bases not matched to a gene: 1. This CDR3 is CSARESGREQFF. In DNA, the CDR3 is TGCAGTGCTAGAGAAAGCGGGAGGGAGCAGTTCTTC.

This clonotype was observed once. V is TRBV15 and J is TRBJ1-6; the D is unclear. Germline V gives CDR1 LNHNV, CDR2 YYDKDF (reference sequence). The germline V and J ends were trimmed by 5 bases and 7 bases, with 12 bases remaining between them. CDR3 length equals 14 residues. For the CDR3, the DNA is TGTGCCACCAGCCCCCAGCCTCTGAATTCACCCCTCCACTTT. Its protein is CATSPQPLNSPLHF.

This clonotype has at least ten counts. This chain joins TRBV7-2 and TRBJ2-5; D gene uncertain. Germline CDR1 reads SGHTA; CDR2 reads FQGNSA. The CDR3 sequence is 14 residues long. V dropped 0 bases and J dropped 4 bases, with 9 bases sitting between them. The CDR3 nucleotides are TGTGCCAGCAGCTTAGCCCACCCCTCAGAGACCCAGTACTTC. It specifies CASSLAHPSETQYF.

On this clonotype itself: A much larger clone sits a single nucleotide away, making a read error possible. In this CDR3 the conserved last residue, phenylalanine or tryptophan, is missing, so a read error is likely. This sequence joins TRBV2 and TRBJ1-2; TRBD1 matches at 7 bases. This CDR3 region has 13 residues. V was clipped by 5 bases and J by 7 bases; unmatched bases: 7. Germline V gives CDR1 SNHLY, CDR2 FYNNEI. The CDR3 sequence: CASSLTGVRGYTL. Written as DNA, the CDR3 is TGTGCCAGCAGTTTAACAGGGGTTCGTGGCTACACCCTC.

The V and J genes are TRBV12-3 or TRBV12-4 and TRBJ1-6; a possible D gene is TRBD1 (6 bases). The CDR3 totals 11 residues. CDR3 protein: CAQAGESPLHF. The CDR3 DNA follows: TGTGCGCAGGCAGGGGAATCACCCCTCCACTTT.

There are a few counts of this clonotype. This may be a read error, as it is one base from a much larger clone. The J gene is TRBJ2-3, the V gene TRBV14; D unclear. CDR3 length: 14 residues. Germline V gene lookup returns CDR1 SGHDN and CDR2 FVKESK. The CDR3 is CASSHPHRTDTQSF. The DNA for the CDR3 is TGTGCCAGCAGCCATCCACATCGCACAGATACGCAGTCTTTT.

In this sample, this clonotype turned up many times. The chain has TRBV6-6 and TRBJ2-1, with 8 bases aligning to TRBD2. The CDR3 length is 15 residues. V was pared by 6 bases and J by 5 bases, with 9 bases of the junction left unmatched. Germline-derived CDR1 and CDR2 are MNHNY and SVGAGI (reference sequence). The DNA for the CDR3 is TGTGCCAGCAGCTGGAAGACTAGCGCCAACAATGAGCAGTTCTTC. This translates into CASSWKTSANNEQFF.

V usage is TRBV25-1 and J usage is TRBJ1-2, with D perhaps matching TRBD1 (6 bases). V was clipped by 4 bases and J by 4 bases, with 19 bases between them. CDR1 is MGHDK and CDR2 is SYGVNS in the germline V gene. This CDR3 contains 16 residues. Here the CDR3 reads CASSAREGGTVYGYTF. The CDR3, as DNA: TGTGCCAGCAGTGCTAGAGAGGGGGGGACGGTCTATGGCTACACCTTC.

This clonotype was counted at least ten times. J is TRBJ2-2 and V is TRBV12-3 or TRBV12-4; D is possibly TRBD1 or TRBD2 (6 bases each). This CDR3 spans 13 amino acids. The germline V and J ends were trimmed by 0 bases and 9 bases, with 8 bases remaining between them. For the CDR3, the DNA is TGTGCCAGCAGTTTAGCGGGGGGCCGGGAGCTGTTTTTT. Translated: CASSLAGGRELFF.

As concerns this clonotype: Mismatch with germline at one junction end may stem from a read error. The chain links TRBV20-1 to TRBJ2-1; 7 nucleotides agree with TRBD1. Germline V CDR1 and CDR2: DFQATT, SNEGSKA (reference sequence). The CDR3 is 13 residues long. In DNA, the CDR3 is TGCAGTGCCTATCGGACAGGATCCAATGCGCAGTTCTTC. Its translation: CSAYRTGSNAQFF.

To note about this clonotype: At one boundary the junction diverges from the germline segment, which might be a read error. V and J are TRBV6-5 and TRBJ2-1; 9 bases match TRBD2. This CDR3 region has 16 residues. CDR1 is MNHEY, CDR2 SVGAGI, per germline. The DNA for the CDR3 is TGTGCCAGCAGTCACTCTATGGCGGGGGGGCCAGGTGAGCAGTTCTTC. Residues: CASSHSMAGGPGEQFF.

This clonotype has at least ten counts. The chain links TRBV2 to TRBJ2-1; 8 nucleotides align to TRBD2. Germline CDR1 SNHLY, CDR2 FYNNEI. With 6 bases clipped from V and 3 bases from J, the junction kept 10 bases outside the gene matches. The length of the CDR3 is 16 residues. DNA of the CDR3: TGTGCCAGCAGCCTCCTTGGGGCGGGAGGCTACAATGAGCAGTTCTTC. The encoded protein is CASSLLGAGGYNEQFF.

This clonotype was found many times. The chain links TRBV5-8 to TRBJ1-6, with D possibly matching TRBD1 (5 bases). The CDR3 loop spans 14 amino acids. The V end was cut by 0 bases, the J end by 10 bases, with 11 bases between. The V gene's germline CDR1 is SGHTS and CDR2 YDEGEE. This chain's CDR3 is CASSLGQGGSPLHF. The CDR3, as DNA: TGTGCCAGCAGCTTGGGGCAGGGAGGGTCACCCCTCCACTTT.

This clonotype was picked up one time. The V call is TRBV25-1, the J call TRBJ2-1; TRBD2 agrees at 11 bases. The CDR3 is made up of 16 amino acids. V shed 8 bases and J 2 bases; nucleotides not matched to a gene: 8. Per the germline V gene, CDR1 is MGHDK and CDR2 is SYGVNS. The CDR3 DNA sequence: TGTGCCAGCCGAATAGCGGGAGGGCCGCCCTACAATGAGCAGTTCTTC. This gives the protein CASRIAGGPPYNEQFF.

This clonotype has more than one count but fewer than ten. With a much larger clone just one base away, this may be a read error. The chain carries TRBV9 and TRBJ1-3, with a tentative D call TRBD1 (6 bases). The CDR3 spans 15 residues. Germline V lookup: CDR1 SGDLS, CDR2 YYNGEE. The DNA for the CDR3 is TGTGCCAGCAGCGTAGACGGGGGGCCTGGAAACACCACATATTTT. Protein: CASSVDGGPGNTTYF.

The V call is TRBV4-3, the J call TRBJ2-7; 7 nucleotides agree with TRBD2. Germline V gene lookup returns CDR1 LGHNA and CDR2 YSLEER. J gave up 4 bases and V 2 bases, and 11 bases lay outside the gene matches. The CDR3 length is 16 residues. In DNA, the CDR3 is TGCGCCAGCAGCCAACTCTCGACGGGAGGCGGGTACGAGCAGTACTTC. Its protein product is CASSQLSTGGGYEQYF.

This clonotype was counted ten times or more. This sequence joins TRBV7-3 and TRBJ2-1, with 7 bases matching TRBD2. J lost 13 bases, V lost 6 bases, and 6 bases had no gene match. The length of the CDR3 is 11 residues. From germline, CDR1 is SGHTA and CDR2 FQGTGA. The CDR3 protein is CASSSGRAQFF. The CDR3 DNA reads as TGTGCCAGCAGTTCAGGGAGGGCCCAGTTCTTC.